The T cell receptor (beta chain) described here comes from a study of blood T cell repertoires in COVID-19. Study at large: The United States, Italy and Spain were the sources of the acute and convalescent COVID-19 samples. From T cells, B-cell-depleted T cells, or PBMCs came the material, which was cDNA or gDNA.

The trim removed 4 bases at V and 4 bases at J, leaving 5 bases unmatched. The CDR3 contains 14 residues. CDR1 and CDR2 (germline): KGHSH, LQKENI. The method was immunoSEQ multiplex PCR; TCRdb's version includes in-frame clones alone and lacks a portion of them. The data contain approximately 200,000 clones, around 75% of them singletons. Patients in Seattle were enrolled during active infection, then followed longitudinally. The sequence was collected from a middle-aged woman with COVID-19, enrolled during active disease. V is TRBV18 and J is TRBJ2-7; 9 nucleotides line up with TRBD2. Sequences were obtained from peripheral blood. This CDR3 is CASSRSGSRYEQYF. The CDR3 coding sequence is TGTGCCAGCTCACGTAGCGGGAGTCGGTACGAGCAGTACTTC.